This T cell receptor (beta chain) was found in a study of blood T cell repertoires in COVID-19. Overall study: Samples came from the United States, Italy and Spain, spanning acute and convalescent COVID-19. The cDNA or gDNA used as material had been derived from T cells, B-cell-depleted T cells, or PBMCs.

This clone was counted only a few times. Germline-derived CDR1 and CDR2 are SGHRS and YFSETQ. The length of the CDR3 is 15 residues. V was pared by 4 bases and J by 2 bases, with 3 bases of the junction left unmatched. How the authors handled the data: Researchers report that nucleated cell counts were estimated from reference gene primer amplification. Sequencing used immunoSEQ multiplex PCR; TCRdb keeps in-frame clones, though not all of them. V, J and clone size reflect that table, while D and trimming were determined from the DNA. The sample has approximately 89,000 clones; around nine tenths are singletons.

This rearrangement joins TRBV5-1 to TRBJ2-7, with 13 bases that match TRBD2. This TCR came from a man aged 65 to 85 with acute or convalescent COVID-19. The sequenced material came from peripheral blood. In DNA, the CDR3 is TGCGCCAGCAGCACGGGACTAGCGGGGACCTACGAGCAGTACTTC. Protein product: CASSTGLAGTYEQYF. Complete variable domain (other parts from reference TRBV5-1 and TRBJ2-7): KAGVTQTPRYLIKTRGQQVTLSCSPISGHRSVSWYQQTPGQGLQFLFEYFSETQRNKGNFPGRFSGRQFSNSRSEMNVSTLELGDSALYLCASSTGLAGTYEQYFGPGTRLTVT.